This TCR beta chain was documented in a study of Ad26.COV2.S vaccination and SARS-CoV-2 variants. Study-level information: Administration of Ad26.COV2.S was intramuscular, either once or twice 56 days apart.

Study-wide results and caveats: Considerable breadth of spike-specific CD8+ and CD4+ T cell responses has reportedly been documented following vaccination. Those who received vaccine or placebo ended up with similar non-spike TCR breadth.

Profiled with immunoSEQ multiplex PCR; TCRdb holds only in-frame clones, not every one. The table records about 320,000 clones, roughly 86% of them present only once. Treatment given: about 20 received Ad26.COV2.S at low or high dose, single or two shots; roughly five received placebo; per-sample allocation not given. Samples came from day 63 after the first vaccine or placebo injection. Within Boston, the person who donated was an adult of 18-55 years. With respect to this clone: Its target is unknown.

V lost 7 bases, J lost 1 base, and 3 bases stayed unmatched. The CDR3 is made up of 13 amino acids. Germline CDR1 and CDR2: LNHDA and SQIVND (reference sequence). The sequence was collected from a person aged 18-60 years who received the Ad26.COV2.S COVID-19 vaccine or a placebo. The chain combines TRBV19 with TRBJ1-1, with 7 bases fitting TRBD1. The sequencing used peripheral blood, collected in a trial of Ad26.COV2.S vaccine versus placebo. The CDR3 spells CASMGTANTEAFF. The DNA for the CDR3 is TGTGCCAGTATGGGGACAGCGAACACTGAAGCTTTCTTT. The variable domain in full, completed from reference TRBV19 and TRBJ1-1, reads DGGITQSPKYLFRKEGQNVTLSCEQNLNHDAMYWYRQDPGQGLRLIYYSQIVNDFQKGDIAEGYSVSREKKESFPLTVTSAQKNPTAFYLCASMGTANTEAFFGQGTRLTVV.